The 25 T cell receptor beta chains below were found in one sample sequenced in a study of T cells in localized non-small cell lung cancer. Libraries were prepared by immunoSEQ multiplex PCR; TCRdb keeps only in-frame clonotypes and omits some of them. Of roughly 35,000 clones listed, around 92% are singletons. This specimen was peripheral blood, taken before any cancer treatment. The source of these receptors is a female donor at least 60 years old with stage I lung adenocarcinoma.

The V and J genes are TRBV25-1 and TRBJ1-5, with D uncertain. Looked up from germline, CDR1 is MGHDK and CDR2 is SYGVNS. V shed 6 bases and J shed 7 bases, with 10 bases lying between them. CDR3 size: 12 residues. The CDR3 is CASRGGNQPQHF. The CDR3 region has the DNA TGTGCCAGCAGGGGCGGGAACCAGCCCCAGCATTTT.

This chain uses TRBV7-6 with TRBJ1-2, with 9 bases identical to TRBD1. Germline CDR1 reads SGHVS; CDR2 reads FNYEAQ. The CDR3 sequence is 16 residues long. V was pared by 1 base and J by 7 bases, with 10 bases of the junction left unmatched. CDR3 loop: CASSLGGTGIRSGYTF. The CDR3 nucleotides read TGTGCCAGCAGCTTAGGGGGGACAGGGATCCGGTCTGGCTACACCTTC. Supplemented by reference TRBV7-6 and TRBJ1-2, the full variable domain reads GAGVSQSPRYKVTKRGQDVALRCDPISGHVSLYWYRQALGQGPEFLTYFNYEAQQDKSGLPNDRFSAERPEGSISTLTIQRTEQRDSAMYRCASSLGGTGIRSGYTFGSGTRLTVV.

The genes are TRBV6-4 and TRBJ2-5; unclear D gene. This CDR3 has 13 amino acids. Germline lookup yields CDR1 MRHNA and CDR2 SNTAGT. V gave up 6 bases and J gave up 4 bases, with 12 bases separating them. The DNA of the CDR3 is TGTGCCAGCAGCGTGGGGATCGGAGAGACCCAGTACTTC. Translated: CASSVGIGETQYF.

This rearrangement joins TRBV7-6 to TRBJ1-6, with 7 bases lining up with TRBD1. The junction had 7 bases not matched to a gene; V was cut back by 4 bases and J by 7 bases. Germline CDR1 reads SGHVS; CDR2 reads FNYEAQ. The CDR3 loop spans 15 amino acids. The CDR3 sequence: CASSSGTRGNSPLHF. CDR3 DNA sequence: TGTGCCAGCAGCTCGGGGACCAGGGGGAATTCACCCCTCCACTTT. Variable domain in full (rest from reference TRBV7-6 and TRBJ1-6): GAGVSQSPRYKVTKRGQDVALRCDPISGHVSLYWYRQALGQGPEFLTYFNYEAQQDKSGLPNDRFSAERPEGSISTLTIQRTEQRDSAMYRCASSSGTRGNSPLHFGNGTRLTVT.

The gene calls are TRBV15 and TRBJ2-5, with D possibly TRBD1 on 5 matching bases. V lost 1 base to trimming and J lost 1 base, with 10 bases between them. The V gene's germline CDR1 is LNHNV and CDR2 YYDKDF (reference sequence). The CDR3 runs to 15 residues. CDR3: CATSRGEGVQETQYF. In DNA, the CDR3 is TGTGCCACCAGCAGAGGCGAAGGGGTCCAAGAGACCCAGTACTTC.

The rearrangement uses TRBV5-6 and TRBJ2-3, with D maybe TRBD2 (5 bases). The CDR3 totals 14 residues. V shed 2 bases and J shed 0 bases, with 7 bases lying between them. Germline loops: CDR1 SGHDT, CDR2 YYEEEE. CDR3 DNA: TGTGCCAGCAGCTTCTGGACTAGCACAGATACGCAGTATTTT. It encodes CASSFWTSTDTQYF.

The rearrangement joins TRBV28 to TRBJ1-2; D is ambiguous. Per germline, CDR1 MDHEN and CDR2 SYDVKM. Trimming left V 4 bases short and J 5 bases short, with 17 bases between. This CDR3 is built from 15 residues. The chain's CDR3 is CASSSPSSAQYGYTF. The DNA of the CDR3 is TGTGCCAGCAGTTCCCCTTCATCAGCGCAGTATGGCTACACCTTC.

This clone has a single count. The chain has TRBV6-1 and TRBJ1-1; 7 bases align to TRBD1. The germline V gene has CDR1 MNHNS and CDR2 SASEGT. This CDR3 is 15 amino acids long. V was pared by 7 bases and J by 0 bases, with 8 bases of the junction left unmatched. This CDR3 is CASTTQGTVNTEAFF. The DNA for the CDR3 is TGTGCCAGCACTACACAGGGGACAGTGAACACTGAAGCTTTCTTT.

The rearrangement uses TRBV2 and TRBJ2-3; no reliable D call. Trimming took off 2 bases at V and 6 bases at J, with 6 bases between the two ends. CDR1 is SNHLY, CDR2 FYNNEI, per germline. The CDR3 length is 12 residues. CDR3 coding DNA: TGTGCCAGCAGTGAATTGGAGGATACGCAGTATTTT. Residues: CASSELEDTQYF.

The chain employs TRBV18 and TRBJ2-3; perhaps TRBD2 as D (6 bases). CDR1 and CDR2 (germline): KGHSH, LQKENI. The CDR3 has 16 amino acids. Trimming removed 3 bases at V and 6 bases at J, with 19 bases between. The CDR3 loop reads CASSPIHGGDLDTQYF. The DNA for the CDR3 is TGTGCCAGCTCACCGATACACGGGGGAGATTTGGATACGCAGTATTTT.

The chain links TRBV30 to TRBJ1-1; D not certain. The CDR3 has 15 amino acids. V dropped 0 bases and J dropped 5 bases, with 16 bases sitting between them. Germline lookup yields CDR1 GTSNPN and CDR2 SVGIG (reference sequence). CDR3 DNA: TGTGCCTGGAGTGTAATGCCCGCAGCAAAGACTGAAGCTTTCTTT. Translated, it gives CAWSVMPAAKTEAFF.

The V and J genes are TRBV6-6 and TRBJ1-1; 7 bases match TRBD1. The CDR3 has 11 residues. J gave up 11 bases and V 6 bases, and 6 bases lay outside the gene matches. Germline values: CDR1 MNHNY, CDR2 SVGAGI (reference sequence). CDR3 in DNA: TGTGCCAGCAGAAACCAGGGGGAGGCTTTCTTT. Residues: CASRNQGEAFF.

J is TRBJ2-2 and V is TRBV9; unclear D gene. The germline V gene has CDR1 SGDLS and CDR2 YYNGEE. Trimming took 0 bases from V and 0 from J, leaving 9 bases between them. This CDR3 is built from 16 residues. CDR3 coding DNA: TGTGCCAGCAGCGTAGAGCCCCACGCGAACACCGGGGAGCTGTTTTTT. Translated: CASSVEPHANTGELFF.

The chain joins TRBV30 to TRBJ1-1, with D perhaps matching TRBD1 (5 bases). The length of the CDR3 is 15 residues. Germline V gene lookup returns CDR1 GTSNPN and CDR2 SVGIG (reference sequence). V gave up 2 bases and J gave up 1 base, with 14 bases separating them. CDR3 bases: TGTGCCTGGAGTCTACTCGGGACCGAGAACACTGAAGCTTTCTTT. Amino acid sequence: CAWSLLGTENTEAFF.

The genes are TRBV2 and TRBJ2-5; TRBD1 agrees at 10 bases. J gave up 2 bases and V 5 bases, and 11 bases lay outside the gene matches. This CDR3 is built from 17 residues. Germline CDR1 is SNHLY and CDR2 is FYNNEI. The CDR3: CASSLYRADRGQETQYF. In DNA, the CDR3 is TGTGCCAGCAGTCTTTATCGCGCGGACAGGGGGCAAGAGACCCAGTACTTC.

The chain links TRBV4-1 to TRBJ1-1, with 8 bases identical to TRBD1. The CDR3 runs 18 residues. V shed 3 bases and J 1 base; nucleotides not matched to a gene: 13. Germline lookup yields CDR1 MGHRA and CDR2 YSYEKL. The CDR3 bases are TGCGCCAGCAGCCATAGCCCAAACTCCGGGACAGGGAACACTGAAGCTTTCTTT. Translating gives CASSHSPNSGTGNTEAFF.

V usage is TRBV4-2 and J usage is TRBJ2-5, with 7 bases lining up with TRBD1. Looked up from germline, CDR1 is LGHNA and CDR2 is YNFKEQ. V lost 2 bases, J lost 5 bases, and 11 bases stayed unmatched. The length of the CDR3 is 16 residues. As DNA, the CDR3 is TGTGCCAGCAGCCAAACCTCGCTGACAGGGACGGAGACCCAGTACTTC. Protein: CASSQTSLTGTETQYF.

The rearrangement uses TRBV28 and TRBJ1-3, with D perhaps TRBD1 (5 bases). Germline V gives CDR1 MDHEN, CDR2 SYDVKM. Trimming left V 5 bases short and J 4 bases short, with 9 bases between. The CDR3 covers 13 residues. The CDR3 protein is CASSAQGGNTIYF. The CDR3 region has the DNA TGTGCCAGCAGTGCGCAGGGCGGAAACACCATATATTTT.

The rearrangement links TRBV10-3 to TRBJ2-4; possible D gene TRBD2, 6 bases. The CDR3 consists of 15 residues. Germline assignment: CDR1 ENHRY and CDR2 SYGVKD. V was shortened by 9 bases and J by 10 bases, with 25 bases between the two germline ends. The CDR3 sequence: CAISKTFREPGIQYF. Here the CDR3 DNA reads TGTGCCATTAGTAAGACATTCCGGGAGCCGGGGATTCAGTACTTC.

The chain has TRBV5-1 and TRBJ2-4; no definite D call. Trimming stripped 4 bases from V and 0 bases from J, with 14 bases between. The CDR3 contains 16 residues. Germline lookup yields CDR1 SGHRS and CDR2 YFSETQ. Here the CDR3 reads CASSPRTDLAKNIQYF. The CDR3 region has the DNA TGCGCCAGCAGCCCGAGGACGGATCTAGCCAAAAACATTCAGTACTTC.

The chain recombines TRBV5-5 with TRBJ1-1; D is uncertain. This CDR3 is 15 amino acids long. The V gene's germline CDR1 is SGHKS and CDR2 YYEKEE (reference sequence). V was pared by 4 bases and J by 1 base, with 14 bases between. CDR3: CASSVAAHRNTEAFF. CDR3 nucleotides: TGTGCCAGCAGCGTAGCTGCTCACAGGAACACTGAAGCTTTCTTT.

The gene calls are TRBV5-6 and TRBJ1-5; D is undetermined. This CDR3 contains 14 residues. Trimming cost V 0 bases and J 2 bases, with 6 bases left between them. The V gene's germline CDR1 is SGHDT and CDR2 YYEEEE. The CDR3 reads CASSLAGGNQPQHF. The CDR3 bases are TGTGCCAGCAGCTTGGCAGGCGGCAATCAGCCCCAGCATTTT.

The DNA for the CDR3 is TGCAGCGTTACCCGCTCTGGGACAGGGATGGGGGGCTACACCTTC. As protein: CSVTRSGTGMGGYTF. This chain links TRBV29-1 with TRBJ1-2, with 9 bases that match TRBD1. This CDR3 spans 15 amino acids. After removal of 5 bases from V and 8 bases from J, the junction contained 15 bases not matched to a gene. CDR1 SQVTM and CDR2 ANQGSEA come from the germline V gene.

This clone showed up just once. The CDR3 DNA reads TGCAGCGCCCCGGGTGCGGGATCTAACTATGGCTACACCTTC. Encoded protein: CSAPGAGSNYGYTF. V and J are TRBV29-1 and TRBJ1-2; D gene ambiguous. The V gene lost 7 bases and the J gene lost 0 bases, with 15 bases spanning the gap. Germline loops: CDR1 SQVTM, CDR2 ANQGSEA. The CDR3 runs to 14 residues.

This chain joins TRBV25-1 and TRBJ1-1, with D possibly TRBD1 on 6 matching bases. Germline assignment: CDR1 MGHDK and CDR2 SYGVNS. The CDR3 is made up of 15 amino acids. V lost 0 bases, J lost 5 bases, and 13 bases lay in between. The CDR3 coding sequence is TGTGCCAGCAGTGAATATAGTGGAGGGGGGACTGAAGCTTTCTTT. Protein: CASSEYSGGGTEAFF.